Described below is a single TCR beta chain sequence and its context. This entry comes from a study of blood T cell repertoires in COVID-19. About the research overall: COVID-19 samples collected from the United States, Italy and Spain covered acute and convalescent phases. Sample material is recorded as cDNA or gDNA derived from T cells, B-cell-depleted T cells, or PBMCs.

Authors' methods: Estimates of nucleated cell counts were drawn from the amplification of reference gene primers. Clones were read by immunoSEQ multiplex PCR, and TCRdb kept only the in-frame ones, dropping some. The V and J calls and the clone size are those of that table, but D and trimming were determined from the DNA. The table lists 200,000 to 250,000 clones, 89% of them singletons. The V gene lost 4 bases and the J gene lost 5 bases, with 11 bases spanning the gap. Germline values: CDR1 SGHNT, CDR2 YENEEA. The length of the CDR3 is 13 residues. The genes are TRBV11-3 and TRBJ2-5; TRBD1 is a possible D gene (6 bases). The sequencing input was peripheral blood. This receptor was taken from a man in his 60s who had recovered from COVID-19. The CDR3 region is CASSWGQGETQYF. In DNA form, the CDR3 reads TGTGCCAGCAGCTGGGGGCAGGGGGAGACCCAGTACTTC.